These 28 T cell receptor beta chains came from one sample sequenced in a study of CD8 T cells in Susac syndrome. When the RNA was reverse transcribed, random hexamers were used with an input of roughly 0.45 to 1 ug. Using its own MiXCR run on the immunoSEQ multiplex PCR reads, TCRdb lists one record per CDR3 protein. The top ten clones hold over 0.1% of a sample with roughly 130,000 distinct CDR3 sequences, roughly 96% of them seen once. The sample consisted of CD4+ T cells from PBMCs. Receptors originate from a human donor in good health.

This clonotype has only one observation. The chain couples TRBV7-2 to TRBJ2-5; 9 nucleotides agree with TRBD2. V was clipped by 1 base and J by 2 bases; unmatched bases: 5. Germline assignment: CDR1 SGHTA and CDR2 FQGNSA. The CDR3 loop spans 16 amino acids. In DNA, the CDR3 is TGTGCCAGCAGCTTAGGAAGCGGGAGGACTCAAGAGACCCAGTACTTC. Translation gives CASSLGSGRTQETQYF. Full variable domain (rest looked up from reference TRBV7-2 and TRBJ2-5): GAGVSQSPSNKVTEKGKDVELRCDPISGHTALYWYRQSLGQGLEFLIYFQGNSAPDKSGLPSDRFSAERTGGSVSTLTIQRTQQEDSAVYLCASSLGSGRTQETQYFGPGTRLLVL.

The rearrangement uses TRBV12-3 or TRBV12-4 and TRBJ2-7, with 13 bases lining up with TRBD2. V shed 5 bases and J 2 bases; nucleotides not matched to a gene: 9. The CDR3 contains 17 residues. The CDR3 spells CASSPGLAGTYPYEQYF. CDR3 sequence (DNA): TGTGCCAGCAGTCCGGGACTAGCGGGAACCTACCCCTACGAGCAGTACTTC.

The chain combines TRBV7-2 with TRBJ2-2, with D maybe TRBD1 (5 bases). V was trimmed by 4 bases and J by 8 bases, leaving 14 bases between them. The CDR3 is 14 residues long. Germline lookup yields CDR1 SGHTA and CDR2 FQGNSA. The CDR3 DNA follows: TGTGCCAGCAGCTCCCAAGGGGCGCTTGGGGAGCTGTTTTTT. It codes for CASSSQGALGELFF.

The table lists this clonotype with a few counts. The J gene is TRBJ2-7, the V gene TRBV28, with TRBD2 identical over 8 bases. CDR3 size: 15 residues. Germline V CDR1 and CDR2: MDHEN, SYDVKM. V dropped 5 bases and J dropped 5; count of bases not matched to a gene: 11. The CDR3 DNA reads as TGTGCCAGCAGTCCAGCGGGAGCCCCTTCGCACGAGCAGTACTTC. Translating gives CASSPAGAPSHEQYF. Using reference TRBV28 and TRBJ2-7 for the parts outside the CDR3, the full variable domain is DVKVTQSSRYLVKRTGEKVFLECVQDMDHENMFWYRQDPGLGLRLIYFSYDVKMKEKGDIPEGYSVSREKKERFSLILESASTNQTSMYLCASSPAGAPSHEQYFGPGTRLTVT.

This chain uses TRBV3-1 with TRBJ2-4, with D perhaps given as TRBD1 or TRBD2 (6 bases each). V lost 4 bases and J 0 bases, leaving 13 bases between the germline ends. The CDR3 is made up of 16 amino acids. Per germline, CDR1 LGHDT and CDR2 YNNKEL (reference sequence). The CDR3, as DNA: TGTGCCAGCAGCCTTCTAGGGGGGACAGCCAAAAACATTCAGTACTTC. Protein product: CASSLLGGTAKNIQYF.

V usage is TRBV19 and J usage is TRBJ2-1; 8 bases match TRBD2. V dropped 5 bases and J dropped 3; count of bases not matched to a gene: 6. The germline CDR1 and CDR2 sequences are LNHDA and SQIVND (reference sequence). The CDR3 consists of 15 residues. The CDR3, as DNA: TGTGCCAGTAGTTTTAGCGGGATCCTCTACAATGAGCAGTTCTTC. Amino acid sequence: CASSFSGILYNEQFF.

The chain recombines TRBV7-9 with TRBJ2-1; 7 nucleotides match TRBD2. Germline V gene sequence: CDR1 SEHNR, CDR2 FQNEAQ (reference sequence). CDR3 length equals 17 residues. V was pared by 5 bases and J by 7 bases, with 17 bases of the junction left unmatched. The CDR3, as DNA: TGTGCCAGCAGCGGATTAGGTGGGAGGGGTCACCGGAATGAGCAGTTCTTC. This sequence encodes CASSGLGGRGHRNEQFF.

The chain employs TRBV6-5 and TRBJ1-2; D gene ambiguous. V was pared by 2 bases and J by 5 bases, with 9 bases between. The germline V gene encodes CDR1 MNHEY and CDR2 SVGAGI. There are 13 residues in the CDR3. CDR3 sequence reads: CASSYLMSYGYTF. The CDR3 bases are TGTGCCAGCAGTTACCTCATGTCTTATGGCTACACCTTC.

The chain has TRBV27 and TRBJ2-5, with a possible D match to TRBD2 (5 bases). Germline V gene data show CDR1 as MNHEY and CDR2 as SMNVEV (reference sequence). Trimming shortened V by 8 bases and J by 7 bases, and 17 bases separated the two germline ends. CDR3 length: 13 residues. The CDR3 is CASRLEGRGTQYF. In DNA, the CDR3 is TGTGCCAGCCGTCTAGAGGGCCGGGGGACCCAGTACTTC.

The chain has TRBV28 and TRBJ1-2; D perhaps matches TRBD1 (5 bases). Deletions cut 7 bases from V and 8 bases from J, with 20 bases between. Germline V gene lookup returns CDR1 MDHEN and CDR2 SYDVKM. The CDR3 runs to 14 residues. CDR3 loop: CASTSGGGFGGYTF. CDR3 DNA: TGTGCCAGCACCTCCGGGGGAGGATTCGGCGGCTACACCTTC.

This chain connects TRBV5-1 to TRBJ2-1, with 11 bases lining up with TRBD2. Trimming removed 3 bases from V and 10 bases from J; junction bases left unmatched: 12. Germline assignment: CDR1 SGHRS and CDR2 YFSETQ. The CDR3 runs to 16 residues. DNA of the CDR3: TGCGCCAGCAGCTGGAACGTACATAGCGGGAGGGACGAGCAGTTCTTC. This codes for CASSWNVHSGRDEQFF.

The chain has TRBV29-1 and TRBJ2-5, with a tentative D call TRBD1 (5 bases). This CDR3 spans 11 amino acids. Trimming cost V 5 bases and J 5 bases, with 9 bases left between them. Per the germline V gene, CDR1 is SQVTM and CDR2 is ANQGSEA. This CDR3 reads CSVRQSETQYF. The CDR3 DNA sequence: TGCAGCGTTCGACAGTCGGAGACCCAGTACTTC. The full variable domain, its missing parts supplied by reference TRBV29-1 and TRBJ2-5, is SAVISQKPSRDICQRGTSLTIQCQVDSQVTMMFWYRQQPGQSLTLIATANQGSEATYESGFVIDKFPISRPNLTFSTLTVSNMSPEDSSIYLCSVRQSETQYFGPGTRLLVL.

This sequence joins TRBV18 and TRBJ2-7; tentatively, D is TRBD2 (6 bases). Trimming removed 2 bases at V and 6 bases at J, with 8 bases between. Germline V CDR1 and CDR2: KGHSH, LQKENI. The CDR3 has 12 residues. The CDR3 spells CASSPGGVEQYF. The CDR3 DNA is TGTGCCAGCTCACCAGGAGGGGTCGAGCAGTACTTC.

V is TRBV7-9 and J is TRBJ1-2; TRBD1 is a possible D gene (5 bases). The CDR3 extends over 13 amino acids. Deletions cut 5 bases from V and 7 bases from J, with 14 bases between. The germline CDR1 and CDR2 sequences are SEHNR and FQNEAQ (reference sequence). For the CDR3, the DNA is TGTGCCAGCAGCCCCCACGAGGGGTCTGGCTACACCTTC. It is translated as CASSPHEGSGYTF.

This clonotype came up once. The chain employs TRBV27 and TRBJ1-2, with TRBD1 as a possible D gene (6 bases). CDR1 is MNHEY and CDR2 is SMNVEV in the germline V gene (reference sequence). The CDR3 loop spans 15 amino acids. V lost 8 bases and J 4 bases, leaving 20 bases between the germline ends. The DNA for the CDR3 is TGTGCCAGCGGGCAGGGGTTTAAGCACGGCTATGGCTACACCTTC. This gives the protein CASGQGFKHGYGYTF.

J is TRBJ1-2 and V is TRBV19, with D perhaps matching TRBD1 (6 bases). CDR3 size: 13 residues. With 1 base removed from V and 4 bases from J, the gap between germline ends came to 7 bases. Germline loops: CDR1 LNHDA, CDR2 SQIVND (reference sequence). The CDR3 sequence is CASSIGTVYGYTF. DNA for the CDR3: TGTGCCAGTAGTATAGGGACAGTCTATGGCTACACCTTC.

This chain links TRBV7-9 with TRBJ2-1, with 8 bases matching TRBD2. This CDR3 has 14 amino acids. Germline lookup yields CDR1 SEHNR and CDR2 FQNEAQ (reference sequence). With 5 bases clipped from V and 5 bases from J, the junction kept 5 bases outside the gene matches. CDR3: CASSPPLADNEQFF. In DNA form, the CDR3 reads TGTGCCAGCAGCCCCCCACTAGCGGACAATGAGCAGTTCTTC. The full variable domain, in which reference TRBV7-9 and TRBJ2-1 provide the parts outside the CDR3, is DTGVSQNPRHKITKRGQNVTFRCDPISEHNRLYWYRQTLGQGPEFLTYFQNEAQLEKSRLLSDRFSAERPKGSFSTLEIQRTEQGDSAMYLCASSPPLADNEQFFGPGTRLTVL.

The chain has TRBV30 and TRBJ2-4; perhaps TRBD2 as D (5 bases). V gave up 3 bases and J gave up 2 bases, with 8 bases separating them. The CDR3 extends over 13 amino acids. Germline V CDR1 and CDR2: GTSNPN, SVGIG (reference sequence). The CDR3 loop reads CAWRERSKNIQYF. CDR3 DNA sequence: TGTGCCTGGAGAGAGCGGTCCAAAAACATTCAGTACTTC.

The CDR3: CASSYSIALNTEAFF. The CDR3 DNA reads as TGTGCCAGCAGTTACTCGATTGCTTTGAACACTGAAGCTTTCTTT. The chain recombines TRBV6-5 with TRBJ1-1, with D unclear. There are 15 residues in the CDR3. Trimming removed 0 bases at V and 0 bases at J, with 8 bases between. Germline CDR1 and CDR2: MNHEY and SVGAGI.

Points on this clonotype: The DNA is omitted, as the CDR3 cannot be located on it reliably, and the CDR3 follows TCRdb's listing. The V and J genes are TRBV29-1 and TRBJ1-2. Germline lookup yields CDR1 SQVTM and CDR2 ANQGSEA. The CDR3 is 11 amino acids long, termini counted. CDR3: CSVASGITATF.

Points on this clonotype: Sequence at one end of the junction differs from germline and may be a read error. V is TRBV20-1 and J is TRBJ2-1, with 10 bases lining up with TRBD2. The CDR3 is 15 amino acids. Germline loops: CDR1 DFQATT, CDR2 SNEGSKA (reference sequence). CDR3 amino acids: CSARGASGSGNEQFF. CDR3 nucleotide sequence: TGCAGTGCAAGAGGGGCTAGCGGGAGTGGGAATGAGCAGTTCTTC.

The chain links TRBV4-2 to TRBJ2-1; unclear D gene. The length of the CDR3 is 15 residues. The V and J ends lost 1 base and 0 bases respectively, with 7 bases between them. Per germline, CDR1 LGHNA and CDR2 YNFKEQ. This CDR3 reads CASSQGWSSYNEQFF. DNA of the CDR3: TGTGCCAGCAGCCAAGGGTGGAGCTCCTACAATGAGCAGTTCTTC.

The chain recombines TRBV4-1 with TRBJ2-5; no clear D. Germline V gene lookup returns CDR1 MGHRA and CDR2 YSYEKL. CDR3 size: 12 residues. With 3 bases removed from V and 5 bases from J, the gap between germline ends came to 7 bases. The CDR3 DNA follows: TGCGCCAGCAGCCACAGTGGGGAGACCCAGTACTTC. Its translation is CASSHSGETQYF.

The rearrangement uses TRBV6-1 and TRBJ2-2; 7 positions match TRBD2. This CDR3 has 15 amino acids. The germline V gene encodes CDR1 MNHNS and CDR2 SASEGT. Germline trimming cut 5 bases from V and 2 bases from J; bases unmatched to any gene: 5. The CDR3 sequence: CASSPGGYNTGELFF. As DNA, the CDR3 is TGTGCCAGCAGTCCGGGAGGATATAACACCGGGGAGCTGTTTTTT.

The chain carries TRBV29-1 and TRBJ2-5; weak D call: TRBD1 (6 bases). CDR1 is SQVTM and CDR2 is ANQGSEA in the germline V gene. CDR3 length: 14 amino acids. Deletions cut 2 bases from V and 2 bases from J, with 12 bases between. This chain's CDR3 is CSVETRDKQETQYF. CDR3 nucleotide sequence: TGCAGCGTTGAAACCCGGGACAAGCAAGAGACCCAGTACTTC.

With respect to this clonotype: The junction does not match germline at one end; this may be a read error. This chain joins TRBV20-1 and TRBJ2-7, with TRBD2 matching over 9 bases. Germline values: CDR1 DFQATT, CDR2 SNEGSKA (reference sequence). The CDR3 has 12 residues. The CDR3 nucleotides read TGCAGAGCTAGCGGGGACTCATACGAGCAGTACTTC. Translation: CRASGDSYEQYF.

CDR3 sequence: CSSKDVNTEAFF. DNA for the CDR3: TGCAGCTCTAAAGATGTGAACACTGAAGCTTTCTTT. The genes are TRBV29-1 and TRBJ1-1; D remains unclear. V lost 8 bases to trimming and J lost 0 bases, with 10 bases between them. The CDR3 spans 12 residues. The germline gives CDR1 SQVTM, CDR2 ANQGSEA.

The chain links TRBV3-1 to TRBJ2-7; 10 bases map to TRBD2. Per the germline V gene, CDR1 is LGHDT and CDR2 is YNNKEL (reference sequence). Germline trimming cut 8 bases from V and 8 bases from J; bases unmatched to any gene: 6. The CDR3 totals 12 residues. This chain's CDR3 is CASGKLAGKQYF. For the CDR3, the DNA is TGTGCCAGCGGTAAACTAGCGGGAAAGCAGTACTTC.